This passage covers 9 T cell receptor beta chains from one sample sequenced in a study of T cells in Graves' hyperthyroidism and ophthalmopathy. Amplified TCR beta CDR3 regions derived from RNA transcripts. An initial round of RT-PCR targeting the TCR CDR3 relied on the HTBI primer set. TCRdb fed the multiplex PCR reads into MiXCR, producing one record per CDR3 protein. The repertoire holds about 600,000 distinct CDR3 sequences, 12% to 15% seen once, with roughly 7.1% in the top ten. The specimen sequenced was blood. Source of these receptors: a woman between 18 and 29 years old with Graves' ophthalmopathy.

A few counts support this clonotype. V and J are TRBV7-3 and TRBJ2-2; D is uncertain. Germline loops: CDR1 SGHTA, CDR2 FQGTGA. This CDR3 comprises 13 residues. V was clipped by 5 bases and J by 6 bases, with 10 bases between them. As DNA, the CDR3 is TGTGCCAGCAGCCCGCGAGTAGCCGGGGAGCTGTTTTTT. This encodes CASSPRVAGELFF.

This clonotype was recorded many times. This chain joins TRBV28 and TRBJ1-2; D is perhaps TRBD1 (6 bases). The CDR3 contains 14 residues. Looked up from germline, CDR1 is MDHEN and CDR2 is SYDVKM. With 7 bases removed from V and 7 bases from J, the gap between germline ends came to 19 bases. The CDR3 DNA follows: TGTGCCAGCAACATTTACCAGGGGCTGGGTGGCTACACCTTC. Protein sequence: CASNIYQGLGGYTF.

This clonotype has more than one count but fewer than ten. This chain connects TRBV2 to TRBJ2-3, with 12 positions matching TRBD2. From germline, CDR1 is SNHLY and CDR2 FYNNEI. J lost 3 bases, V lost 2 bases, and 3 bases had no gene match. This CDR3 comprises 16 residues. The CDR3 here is CASSETSGRSTDTQYF. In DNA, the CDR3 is TGTGCCAGCAGTGAAACTAGCGGGAGGAGTACAGATACGCAGTATTTT.

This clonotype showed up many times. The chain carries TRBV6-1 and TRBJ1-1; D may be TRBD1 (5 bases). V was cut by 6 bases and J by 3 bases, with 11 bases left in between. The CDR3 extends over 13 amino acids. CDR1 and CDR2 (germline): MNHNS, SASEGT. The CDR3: CASRWDADTEAFF. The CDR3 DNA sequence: TGTGCCAGCAGGTGGGACGCTGACACTGAAGCTTTCTTT.

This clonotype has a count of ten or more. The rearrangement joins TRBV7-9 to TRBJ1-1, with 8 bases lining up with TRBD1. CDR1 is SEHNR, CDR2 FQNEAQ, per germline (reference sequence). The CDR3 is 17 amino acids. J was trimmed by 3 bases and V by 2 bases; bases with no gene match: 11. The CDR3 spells CASSLFGQGAGHTEAFF. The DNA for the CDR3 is TGTGCCAGCAGCTTATTCGGCCAGGGGGCTGGGCACACTGAAGCTTTCTTT.

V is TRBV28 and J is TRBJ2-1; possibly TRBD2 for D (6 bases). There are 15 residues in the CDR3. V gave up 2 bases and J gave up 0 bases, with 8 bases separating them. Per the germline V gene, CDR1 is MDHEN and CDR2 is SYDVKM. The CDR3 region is CASSLQRASYNEQFF. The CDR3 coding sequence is TGTGCCAGCAGTTTACAGCGGGCCTCCTACAATGAGCAGTTCTTC.

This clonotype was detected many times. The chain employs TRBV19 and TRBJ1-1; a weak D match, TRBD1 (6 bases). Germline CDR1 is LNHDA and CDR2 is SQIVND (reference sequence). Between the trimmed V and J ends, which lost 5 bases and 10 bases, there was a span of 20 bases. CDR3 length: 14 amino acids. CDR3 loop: CASSVPGGGRGAFF. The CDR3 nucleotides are TGTGCCAGTAGTGTTCCCGGGGGGGGGCGCGGAGCTTTCTTT.

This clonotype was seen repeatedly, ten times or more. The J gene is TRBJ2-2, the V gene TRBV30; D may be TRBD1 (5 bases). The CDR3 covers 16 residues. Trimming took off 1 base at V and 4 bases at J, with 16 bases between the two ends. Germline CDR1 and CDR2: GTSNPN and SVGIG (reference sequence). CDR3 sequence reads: CAWSASRLGRTGELFF. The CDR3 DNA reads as TGTGCCTGGAGTGCCTCCCGTTTGGGGCGCACCGGGGAGCTGTTTTTT. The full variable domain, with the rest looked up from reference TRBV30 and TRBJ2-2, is SQTIHQWPATLVQPVGSPLSLECTVEGTSNPNLYWYRQAAGRGLQLLFYSVGIGQISSEVPQNLSASRPQDRQFILSSKKLLLSDSGFYLCAWSASRLGRTGELFFGEGSRLTVL.

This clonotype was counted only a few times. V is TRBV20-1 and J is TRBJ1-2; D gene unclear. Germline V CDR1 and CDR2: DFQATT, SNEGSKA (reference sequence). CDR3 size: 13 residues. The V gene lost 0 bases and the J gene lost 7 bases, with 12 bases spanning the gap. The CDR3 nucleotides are TGCAGTGCTAGAGAGCGAGGGCGGCGTGGCTACACCTTC. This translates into CSARERGRRGYTF.